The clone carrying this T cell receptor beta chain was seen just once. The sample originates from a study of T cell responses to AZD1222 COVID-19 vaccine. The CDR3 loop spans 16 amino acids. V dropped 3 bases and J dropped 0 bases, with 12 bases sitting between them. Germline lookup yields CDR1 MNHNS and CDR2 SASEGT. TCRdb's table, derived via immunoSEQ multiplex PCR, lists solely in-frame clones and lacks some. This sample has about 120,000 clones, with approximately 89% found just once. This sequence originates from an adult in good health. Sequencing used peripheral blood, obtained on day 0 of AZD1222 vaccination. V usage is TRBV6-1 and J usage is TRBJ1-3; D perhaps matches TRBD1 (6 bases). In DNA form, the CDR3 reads TGTGCCAGCAGTGAGCTCCTGGACAGCTCTGGAAACACCATATATTTT. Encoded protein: CASSELLDSSGNTIYF.